In its sample, the clone carrying this TCR beta chain was seen a few times. Its target is unknown. TCRdb passed the reads through MiXCR, listing each CDR3 protein once. This table has under 850,000 distinct CDR3 sequences, around 32% appearing once. The sample comes from a study of T cell repertoires in cytomegalovirus infection. On the study more broadly: CMV epitopes, recently identified HLA-C-restricted and well-studied HLA-B-restricted, were used. Whole-study results and caveats: The ex vivo response was dominated by HLA-C-restricted CMV-specific TCR beta clonotypes.

This CDR3 is built from 16 residues. The V gene end was trimmed by 2 bases and the J gene end by 3 bases; junction bases not matched to a gene: 5. Germline V gene data show CDR1 as MDHEN and CDR2 as SYDVKM. This TCR was recovered from a human donor in good health (CMV status not recorded). Some clones in this sample may be carry-over from other donors' samples. Specimen: cultured PBMCs, collected from culture after CMV antigen stimulation. The V call is TRBV28, the J call TRBJ2-1; 9 bases are a match to TRBD2. The CDR3 is CASSLERGAGYNEQFF. The CDR3 coding sequence is TGTGCCAGCAGTTTAGAGCGGGGGGCCGGCTACAATGAGCAGTTCTTC. The variable domain in full, completed from reference TRBV28 and TRBJ2-1, reads DVKVTQSSRYLVKRTGEKVFLECVQDMDHENMFWYRQDPGLGLRLIYFSYDVKMKEKGDIPEGYSVSREKKERFSLILESASTNQTSMYLCASSLERGAGYNEQFFGPGTRLTVL.